The 26 T cell receptor beta chains listed next were all sequenced from one sample in a study of CD8 T cells in ankylosing spondylitis. MiXCR, applied by TCRdb to the 5' RACE reads, yields one record per CDR3 protein. The table shows hundreds of thousands of distinct CDR3 sequences, with 25% to 30% occurring only once. Study-level findings and limits: About 8 highly homologous variants made up a TCR beta motif, and this motif appeared characteristic of ankylosing spondylitis blood.

Their target antigens are unknown. The sequenced sample consisted of blood, either unsorted or a sorted T cell fraction (not recorded which). Receptors originate from a male donor with ankylosing spondylitis.

Only a few counts were recorded for this clonotype. The chain employs TRBV12-3 or TRBV12-4 and TRBJ1-1; no clear D gene. This CDR3 is 13 amino acids long. The germline V and J ends were trimmed by 3 bases and 3 bases, with 8 bases remaining between them. In DNA form, the CDR3 reads TGTGCCAGCAGTTTGATTAGGGACACTGAAGCTTTCTTT. Translation gives CASSLIRDTEAFF.

In this sample, this clonotype turned up a few times. The chain joins TRBV7-6 to TRBJ2-7; maybe TRBD1 (6 bases). CDR1 SGHVS and CDR2 FNYEAQ come from the germline V gene. V was shortened by 3 bases and J by 5 bases, with 14 bases between the two germline ends. The CDR3 extends over 14 amino acids. The CDR3 is CASSFGQLIHEQYF. The CDR3 coding sequence is TGTGCCAGCAGCTTCGGACAGCTCATCCACGAGCAGTACTTC. Full variable domain (outside the CDR3, taken from reference TRBV7-6 and TRBJ2-7): GAGVSQSPRYKVTKRGQDVALRCDPISGHVSLYWYRQALGQGPEFLTYFNYEAQQDKSGLPNDRFSAERPEGSISTLTIQRTEQRDSAMYRCASSFGQLIHEQYFGPGTRLTVT.

The genes are TRBV14 and TRBJ2-1; no clear D. The V and J ends lost 1 base and 1 base respectively, with 8 bases between them. This CDR3 has 15 amino acids. The germline V gene encodes CDR1 SGHDN and CDR2 FVKESK. The CDR3 DNA follows: TGTGCCAGCAGCCAAGGAACTATTTCCTACAATGAGCAGTTCTTC. It codes for CASSQGTISYNEQFF.

This chain joins TRBV7-8 and TRBJ2-5; D is unresolved. The germline V gene encodes CDR1 SGHVS and CDR2 FQNEAQ. The CDR3 consists of 13 residues. Trimming removed 5 bases at V and 9 bases at J, with 16 bases between. DNA of the CDR3: TGTGCCAGCAGCCTCCATGTGACCAACCCCCAGTACTTC. It yields the protein CASSLHVTNPQYF.

This clonotype was seen a handful of times. The chain carries TRBV3-1 and TRBJ2-7; 13 bases match TRBD2. CDR3 length equals 16 residues. V was clipped by 4 bases and J by 4 bases; unmatched bases: 7. Germline V gene lookup returns CDR1 LGHDT and CDR2 YNNKEL (reference sequence). The CDR3 DNA reads as TGTGCCAGCAGCCCACCGACTAGCGGGAGGTTTTACGAGCAGTACGTC. This encodes CASSPPTSGRFYEQYV.

This clonotype was counted only a few times. The chain employs TRBV24-1 and TRBJ2-5; the D is unclear. V shed 4 bases and J shed 0 bases, with 11 bases lying between them. Looked up from germline, CDR1 is KGHDR and CDR2 is SFDVKD. This CDR3 region has 15 residues. The CDR3 spells CATSDQIGYQETQYF. For the CDR3, the DNA is TGTGCCACCAGTGACCAGATTGGGTACCAAGAGACCCAGTACTTC.

The sample holds a few counts of this clonotype. The rearrangement links TRBV20-1 to TRBJ1-2; D is unclear. CDR1 is DFQATT, CDR2 SNEGSKA, per germline (reference sequence). Deletions cut 5 bases from V and 6 bases from J, with 13 bases between. This CDR3 contains 12 residues. DNA of the CDR3: TGCAGTGCTCCCCGGCAGGCCGATGGCTACACCTTC. Translated, it gives CSAPRQADGYTF.

The V and J genes are TRBV5-6 and TRBJ2-3; D is uncertain. This CDR3 spans 14 amino acids. Germline V gene data show CDR1 as SGHDT and CDR2 as YYEEEE. V lost 2 bases and J 2 bases, leaving 9 bases between the germline ends. The CDR3 sequence: CASSFVAYTDTQYF. The CDR3 coding sequence is TGTGCCAGCAGCTTTGTGGCTTACACAGATACGCAGTATTTT.

V and J are TRBV6-2 or TRBV6-3 and TRBJ1-2; D unclear. The CDR3 covers 14 residues. V lost 2 bases and J lost 6, with 13 bases in between. Germline lookup yields CDR1 MNHEY and CDR2 SVGEGT. Here the CDR3 DNA reads TGTGCCAGCAGTTACCAAGGGCAGGAAGATGGCTACACCTTC. Amino acid sequence: CASSYQGQEDGYTF.

The sample holds many counts of this clonotype. Germline is not matched at one junction end, which may reflect a read error. The rearrangement links TRBV5-1 to TRBJ2-5, with D uncertain. Germline lookup yields CDR1 SGHRS and CDR2 YFSETQ. CDR3 length: 13 residues. The CDR3 DNA sequence: TGTGCCAGCAGTTTATCCAGTCAAGAGACCCAGTACTTC. Its translation: CASSLSSQETQYF.

The chain uses TRBV19 and TRBJ2-7; weak D call: TRBD1 (5 bases). The CDR3 runs 13 residues. Germline V CDR1 and CDR2: LNHDA, SQIVND (reference sequence). Trimming shortened V by 6 bases and J by 3 bases, and 12 bases separated the two germline ends. The CDR3 nucleotides are TGTGCCAGTAGGGGCGGACAACTCTACGAGCAGTACTTC. Translated, it gives CASRGGQLYEQYF. Full variable domain (remainder filled in from reference TRBV19 and TRBJ2-7): DGGITQSPKYLFRKEGQNVTLSCEQNLNHDAMYWYRQDPGQGLRLIYYSQIVNDFQKGDIAEGYSVSREKKESFPLTVTSAQKNPTAFYLCASRGGQLYEQYFGPGTRLTVT.

The genes are TRBV20-1 and TRBJ1-1; 9 nucleotides agree with TRBD1. The ends lost 4 bases at V and 5 bases at J; junction bases unmatched: 8. CDR1 and CDR2 (germline): DFQATT, SNEGSKA (reference sequence). There are 14 residues in the CDR3. The CDR3 sequence is CSAIWGTGWTEAFF. In DNA form, the CDR3 reads TGCAGTGCTATTTGGGGGACAGGGTGGACTGAAGCTTTCTTT.

This clonotype has more than one count but fewer than ten. The rearrangement uses TRBV5-1 and TRBJ2-1; TRBD2 matches at 15 bases. This CDR3 contains 16 residues. Trimming at V came to 3 bases and at J to 6 bases, leaving 4 bases not matched to a gene. Germline CDR1 is SGHRS and CDR2 is YFSETQ. The DNA of the CDR3 is TGCGCCAGCAGCTCAGGACTAGCGGGAGGGGTCAATGAGCAGTTCTTC. The encoded protein is CASSSGLAGGVNEQFF.

The chain employs TRBV11-3 and TRBJ2-2; D may be TRBD1 or TRBD2 (5 bases each). Germline V gene lookup returns CDR1 SGHNT and CDR2 YENEEA. Trimming took off 3 bases at V and 4 bases at J, with 12 bases between the two ends. CDR3 size: 15 residues. CDR3 protein: CASSFEGPPTGELFF. The CDR3 DNA reads TGTGCCAGCAGCTTTGAGGGACCCCCCACCGGGGAGCTGTTTTTT.

This sequence joins TRBV15 and TRBJ2-7, with D unresolved. This CDR3 comprises 12 residues. Trimming removed 0 bases from V and 4 bases from J, with 4 bases in between. Germline CDR1 LNHNV, CDR2 YYDKDF (reference sequence). CDR3: CATSRDRYEQYF. In nucleotides, the CDR3 is TGTGCCACCAGCAGAGACAGATACGAGCAGTACTTC.

In this sample, this clonotype turned up a few times. This rearrangement joins TRBV12-3 or TRBV12-4 to TRBJ1-5; D unresolved. Trimming cost V 7 bases and J 2 bases, with 6 bases left between them. This CDR3 spans 12 amino acids. CDR3 in amino acids: CASNQGNQPQHF. CDR3 coding DNA: TGTGCCAGCAATCAGGGCAATCAGCCCCAGCATTTT.

This clonotype was seen at least ten times. The V gene is TRBV4-2, the J gene TRBJ2-2; 8 nucleotides align to TRBD2. The germline CDR1 and CDR2 sequences are LGHNA and YNFKEQ. This CDR3 contains 18 residues. V was clipped by 4 bases and J by 3 bases; unmatched bases: 13. The CDR3 region is CASSPRAQAGEHTGELFF. The DNA of the CDR3 is TGTGCCAGCAGCCCCCGGGCTCAAGCGGGAGAACACACCGGGGAGCTGTTTTTT.

The genes are TRBV11-2 and TRBJ2-7, with TRBD2 matching over 11 bases. This CDR3 is built from 16 residues. Unmatched junction bases numbered 10, after V lost 4 bases and J lost 5 bases. CDR1 and CDR2 (germline): SGHAT, FQNNGV. The CDR3 region has the DNA TGTGCCAGCAGCTCGCTCGTAGCGGGAGGGCTAAACGAGCAGTACTTC. Protein product: CASSSLVAGGLNEQYF.

This clonotype turned up a few times. The chain recombines TRBV12-3 or TRBV12-4 with TRBJ2-1; unclear D gene. V was trimmed by 3 bases and J by 4 bases, leaving 4 bases between them. CDR3 length: 12 residues. CDR3 residues: CASSFYYNEQFF. In DNA form, the CDR3 reads TGTGCCAGCAGTTTTTATTACAATGAGCAGTTCTTC.

The table lists this clonotype with a few counts. This chain joins TRBV12-3 or TRBV12-4 and TRBJ2-3; 13 positions agree with TRBD2. There are 15 residues in the CDR3. V trimming: 8 bases; J trimming: 3 bases; junction bases outside the gene matches: 5. In nucleotides, the CDR3 is TGTGCCAGCGTGCCGGGACTAGCGGGGACAGATACGCAGTATTTT. Its translation: CASVPGLAGTDTQYF.

This clonotype appeared a few times. The chain recombines TRBV29-1 with TRBJ2-5, with D perhaps assigned TRBD1 or TRBD2 (5 bases each). The CDR3 contains 14 residues. From germline, CDR1 is SQVTM and CDR2 ANQGSEA. V lost 4 bases to trimming and J lost 0 bases, with 12 bases between them. CDR3 in amino acids: CSVGTGRDQETQYF. CDR3 bases: TGCAGCGTTGGGACGGGGCGGGACCAAGAGACCCAGTACTTC.

A few counts support this clonotype. V is TRBV20-1 and J is TRBJ2-1; 9 nucleotides match TRBD1. The germline gives CDR1 DFQATT, CDR2 SNEGSKA (reference sequence). This CDR3 spans 15 amino acids. After removal of 4 bases from V and 4 bases from J, the junction contained 8 bases not matched to a gene. Written as DNA, the CDR3 is TGCAGTGCTACATCACCGGGACAGGGTTACAATGAGCAGTTCTTC. It translates to CSATSPGQGYNEQFF.

The chain recombines TRBV7-8 with TRBJ2-1; D is uncertain. This CDR3 comprises 13 residues. The ends were cut back, 5 bases at V and 3 bases at J, with 8 bases in the middle. Per germline, CDR1 SGHVS and CDR2 FQNEAQ. This chain's CDR3 is CASSRVIYNEQFF. Written as DNA, the CDR3 is TGTGCCAGCAGCCGGGTAATCTACAATGAGCAGTTCTTC.

The chain employs TRBV20-1 and TRBJ1-2, with D uncertain. Germline CDR1 is DFQATT and CDR2 is SNEGSKA (reference sequence). Trimming removed 0 bases at V and 5 bases at J, with 13 bases between. This CDR3 has 14 residues. CDR3 bases: TGCAGTGCTAGAGATCACGGACGAGAATATGGCTACACCTTC. Its translation is CSARDHGREYGYTF.

The rearrangement joins TRBV7-2 to TRBJ2-1; D may be TRBD1 or TRBD2 (5 bases each). Between the trimmed V and J ends, which lost 1 base and 5 bases, there was a span of 18 bases. The CDR3 consists of 17 residues. CDR1 is SGHTA and CDR2 is FQGNSA in the germline V gene. CDR3: CASSLVSGWGSNNEQFF. The CDR3 DNA follows: TGTGCCAGCAGCTTAGTCTCTGGATGGGGGTCGAACAATGAGCAGTTCTTC. Filled out from reference TRBV7-2 and TRBJ2-1, the complete variable domain reads GAGVSQSPSNKVTEKGKDVELRCDPISGHTALYWYRQSLGQGLEFLIYFQGNSAPDKSGLPSDRFSAERTGGSVSTLTIQRTQQEDSAVYLCASSLVSGWGSNNEQFFGPGTRLTVL.

Only a few counts were recorded for this clonotype. This chain links TRBV12-3 or TRBV12-4 with TRBJ2-1, with no clear D. The CDR3 length is 14 residues. V was cut by 3 bases and J by 5 bases, with 11 bases left in between. In nucleotides, the CDR3 is TGTGCCAGCAGTTTGATCCAGGCTAACAATGAGCAGTTCTTC. Its protein is CASSLIQANNEQFF.